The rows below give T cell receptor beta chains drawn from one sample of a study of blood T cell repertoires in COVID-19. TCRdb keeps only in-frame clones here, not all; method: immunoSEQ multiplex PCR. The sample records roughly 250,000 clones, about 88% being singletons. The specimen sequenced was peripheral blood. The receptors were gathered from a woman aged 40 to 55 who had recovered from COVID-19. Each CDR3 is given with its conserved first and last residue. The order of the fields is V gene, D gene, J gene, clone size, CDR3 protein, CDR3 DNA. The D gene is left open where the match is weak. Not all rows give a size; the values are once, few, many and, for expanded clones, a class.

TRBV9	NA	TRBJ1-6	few	CASSGLRNSPLHF	TGTGCCAGCAGCGGACTGAGGAATTCACCCCTCCACTTT
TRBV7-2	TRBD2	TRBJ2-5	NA	CASSLRGGTQETQYF	TGTGCCAGCAGCCTCCGCGGGGGAACCCAAGAGACCCAGTACTTC
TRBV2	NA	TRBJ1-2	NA	CASTRSDSLLYGYTF	TGTGCCAGCACCCGGAGCGACAGTTTACTCTATGGCTACACCTTC
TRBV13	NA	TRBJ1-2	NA	CASSLQGTNYGYTF	TGTGCCAGCAGCCTTCAGGGGACCAACTATGGCTACACCTTC
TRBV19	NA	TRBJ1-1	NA	CASREGGHGNTEAFF	TGTGCCAGTAGGGAGGGAGGCCATGGGAACACTGAAGCTTTCTTT
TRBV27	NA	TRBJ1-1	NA	CASSPLIRGINTEAFF	TGTGCCAGCAGTCCTTTAATCAGGGGAATTAACACTGAAGCTTTCTTT
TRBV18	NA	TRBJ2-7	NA	CASSPSSYEQYF	TGTGCCAGCTCACCGAGCTCCTACGAGCAGTACTTC
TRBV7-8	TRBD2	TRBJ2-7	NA	CASSLEAGGPLYEQYF	TGTGCCAGCAGCTTAGAAGCGGGAGGGCCTCTTTACGAGCAGTACTTC
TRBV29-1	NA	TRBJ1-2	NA	CSVESGTTNYGYTF	TGCAGCGTTGAATCAGGGACAACTAACTATGGCTACACCTTC
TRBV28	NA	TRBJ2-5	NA	CASSPGGQETQYF	TGTGCCAGCAGCCCAGGGGGGCAAGAGACCCAGTACTTC
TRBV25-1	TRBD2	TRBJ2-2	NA	CASSDGAGANTGELFF	TGTGCCAGCAGTGATGGAGCGGGGGCGAACACCGGGGAGCTGTTTTTT
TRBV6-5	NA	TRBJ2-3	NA	CASSYSIQSADTQYF	TGTGCCAGCAGTTACTCGATACAGTCGGCAGATACGCAGTATTTT
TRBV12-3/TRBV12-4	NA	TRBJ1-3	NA	CASSLVDYTIYF	TGTGCCAGCAGTTTAGTCGACTACACCATATATTTT
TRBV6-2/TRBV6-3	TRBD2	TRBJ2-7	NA	CASGRGGSLDEQYF	TGTGCCAGCGGCCGGGGGGGGAGTCTCGACGAGCAGTACTTC
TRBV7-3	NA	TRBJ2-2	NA	CASGIPKGGRNTGELFF	TGTGCCAGCGGAATACCCAAGGGGGGGAGGAACACCGGGGAGCTGTTTTTT
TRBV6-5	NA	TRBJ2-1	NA	CASSSTTTTFLREQFF	TGTGCCAGCAGTTCTACGACTACGACATTCCTCAGGGAGCAGTTCTTC
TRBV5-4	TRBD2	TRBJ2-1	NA	CASNPVGRLAGNEQFF	TGTGCCAGCAACCCGGTCGGGCGCCTAGCGGGGAATGAGCAGTTCTTC
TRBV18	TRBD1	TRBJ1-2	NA	CASSPARGGTGGRSGGYTF	TGTGCCAGCTCACCCGCCCGAGGCGGGACAGGGGGACGATCTGGTGGCTACACCTTC
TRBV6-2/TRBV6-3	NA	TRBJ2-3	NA	CASSYRQGISTDTQYF	TGTGCCAGCAGTTACAGGCAGGGTATAAGCACAGATACGCAGTATTTT
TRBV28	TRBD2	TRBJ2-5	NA	CASSLRGGRETQYF	TGTGCCAGCAGTCTCCGGGGGGGACGGGAGACCCAGTACTTC
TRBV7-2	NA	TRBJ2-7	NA	CASSPRGDRYEQYF	TGTGCCAGCAGCCCCCGGGGTGATCGCTACGAGCAGTACTTC
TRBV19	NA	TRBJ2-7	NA	CASSIDRGAYEQYF	TGTGCCAGTAGTATAGACAGGGGCGCCTACGAGCAGTACTTC
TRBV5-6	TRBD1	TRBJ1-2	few	CASSLLQGAVGYTF	TGTGCCAGCAGCTTGTTACAGGGGGCGGTTGGCTACACCTTC
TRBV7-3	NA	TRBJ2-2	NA	CASRITSGAGELFF	TGTGCCAGCAGAATTACGTCGGGGGCCGGGGAGCTGTTTTTT
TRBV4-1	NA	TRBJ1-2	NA	CASSQPDIYGYTF	TGCGCCAGCAGCCAACCGGACATTTATGGCTACACCTTC
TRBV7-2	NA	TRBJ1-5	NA	CASSLTRVSNQPQHF	TGTGCCAGCAGCTTAACCAGGGTGAGCAATCAGCCCCAGCATTTT
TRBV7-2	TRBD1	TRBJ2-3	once	CASSSPTGERDTQYF	TGTGCCAGCAGCTCCCCGACAGGGGAGAGGGATACGCAGTATTTT
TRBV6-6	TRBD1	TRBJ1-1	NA	CASIRDSLMNTEAFF	TGTGCCAGCATCCGGGACAGCCTTATGAACACTGAAGCTTTCTTT
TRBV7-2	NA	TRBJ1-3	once	CASSSDTASGNTIYF	TGTGCCAGCAGCTCGGACACAGCCTCTGGAAACACCATATATTTT
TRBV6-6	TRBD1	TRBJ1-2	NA	CASSYGTDYGYTF	TGTGCCAGCAGTTACGGGACAGACTATGGCTACACCTTC
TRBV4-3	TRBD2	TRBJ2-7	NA	CASSQGLAGLYEQYF	TGCGCCAGCAGCCAAGGACTAGCGGGGCTTTACGAGCAGTACTTC
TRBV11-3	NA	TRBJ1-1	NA	CASSSKAGIGNTEAFF	TGTGCCAGCAGCTCCAAGGCGGGGATCGGGAACACTGAAGCTTTCTTT
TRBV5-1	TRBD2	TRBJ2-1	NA	CASSLNGREEYEQFF	TGCGCCAGCAGCTTGAACGGGAGGGAAGAGTATGAGCAGTTCTTC
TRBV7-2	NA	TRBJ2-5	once	CASREGGETQYF	TGTGCCAGCAGAGAGGGAGGAGAGACCCAGTACTTC
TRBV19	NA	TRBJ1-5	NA	CASGIQGGQPQHF	TGTGCCAGTGGGATACAGGGAGGGCAGCCCCAGCATTTT
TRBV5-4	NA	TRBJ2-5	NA	CASSLKGRETQYF	TGTGCCAGCAGCTTGAAGGGGCGAGAGACCCAGTACTTC
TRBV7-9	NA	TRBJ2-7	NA	CASSFRRNSSYEQYF	TGTGCCAGCAGCTTTAGGAGGAACTCCTCCTACGAGCAGTACTTC
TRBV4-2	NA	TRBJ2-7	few	CASSQGTGKPYEQYF	TGTGCCAGCAGCCAAGGAACCGGGAAACCCTACGAGCAGTACTTC
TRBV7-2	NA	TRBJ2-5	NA	CASSLRGGPGETQYF	TGTGCCAGCAGCTTAAGGGGGGGTCCGGGTGAGACCCAGTACTTC
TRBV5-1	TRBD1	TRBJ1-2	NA	CASSISSRQGPRDGYTF	TGCGCCAGCAGCATATCTTCCAGACAGGGGCCGCGAGATGGCTACACCTTC
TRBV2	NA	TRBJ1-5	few	CASTSGGRPQHF	TGTGCCAGCACCTCGGGCGGGAGGCCCCAGCATTTT
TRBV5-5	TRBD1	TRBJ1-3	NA	CASSLLGQGFGGGNTIYF	TGTGCCAGCAGCTTGCTGGGACAGGGTTTCGGGGGTGGAAACACCATATATTTT